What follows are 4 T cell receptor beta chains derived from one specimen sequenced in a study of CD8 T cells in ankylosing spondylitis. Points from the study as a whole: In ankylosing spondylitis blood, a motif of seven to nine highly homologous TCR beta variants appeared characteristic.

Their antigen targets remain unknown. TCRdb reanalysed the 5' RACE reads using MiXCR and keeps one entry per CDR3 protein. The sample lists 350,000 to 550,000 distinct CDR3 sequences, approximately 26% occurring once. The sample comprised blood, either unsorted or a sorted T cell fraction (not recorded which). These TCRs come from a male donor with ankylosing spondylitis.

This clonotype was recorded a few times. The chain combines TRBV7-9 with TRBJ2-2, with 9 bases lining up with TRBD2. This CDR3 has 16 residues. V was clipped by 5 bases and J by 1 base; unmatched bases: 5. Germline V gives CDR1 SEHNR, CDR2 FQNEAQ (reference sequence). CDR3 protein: CASSRSGSKNTGELFF. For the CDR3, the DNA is TGTGCCAGCAGCCGTAGCGGGAGTAAGAACACCGGGGAGCTGTTTTTT. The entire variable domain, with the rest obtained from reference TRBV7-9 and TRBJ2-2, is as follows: DTGVSQNPRHKITKRGQNVTFRCDPISEHNRLYWYRQTLGQGPEFLTYFQNEAQLEKSRLLSDRFSAERPKGSFSTLEIQRTEQGDSAMYLCASSRSGSKNTGELFFGEGSRLTVL.

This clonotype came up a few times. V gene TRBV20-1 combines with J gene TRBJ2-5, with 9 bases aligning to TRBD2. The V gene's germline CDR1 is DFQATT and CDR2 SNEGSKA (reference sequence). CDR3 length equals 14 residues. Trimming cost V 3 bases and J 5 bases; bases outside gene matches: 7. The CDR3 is CSASGGRAVETQYF. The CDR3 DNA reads TGCAGTGCTAGTGGCGGGAGGGCCGTGGAGACCCAGTACTTC.

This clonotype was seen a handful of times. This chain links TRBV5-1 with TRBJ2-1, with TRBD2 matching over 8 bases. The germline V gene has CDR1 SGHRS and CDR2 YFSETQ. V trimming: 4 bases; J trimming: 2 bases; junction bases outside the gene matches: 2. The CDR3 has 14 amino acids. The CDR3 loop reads CASSREGAYNEQFF. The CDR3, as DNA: TGCGCCAGCAGCCGGGAGGGTGCCTACAATGAGCAGTTCTTC.

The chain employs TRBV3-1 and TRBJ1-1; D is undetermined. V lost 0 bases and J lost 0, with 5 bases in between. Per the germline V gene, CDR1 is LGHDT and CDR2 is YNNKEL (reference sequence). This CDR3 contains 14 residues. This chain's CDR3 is CASSQELLNTEAFF. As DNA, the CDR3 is TGTGCCAGCAGCCAAGAACTCCTGAACACTGAAGCTTTCTTT. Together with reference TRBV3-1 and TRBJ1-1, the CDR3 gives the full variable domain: DTAVSQTPKYLVTQMGNDKSIKCEQNLGHDTMYWYKQDSKKFLKIMFSYNNKELIINETVPNRFSPKSPDKAHLNLHINSLELGDSAVYFCASSQELLNTEAFFGQGTRLTVV.